This T cell receptor beta chain was captured by sequencing in a study of shared clonotypes between healthy human individuals. Study-wide results and caveats: Having only a few donors restricted how much genetic and exposure-history diversity was captured. Sharing across four donors was highest in naive CD4 (approximately 5%) and lowest in memory CD8 (0.4%). The generation probabilities recorded for non-shared clonotypes fell below those of clonotypes shared by all four donors.

Comments on this clone: What it recognizes is unknown.

At the deep level, the assay was run. Produced via immunoSEQ multiplex PCR; TCRdb's table is partial and in-frame only. The sample has 2,500,000 or so clones; around 93% are singletons. CDR1 is MGHRA, CDR2 YSYEKL, per germline. CDR3 length: 16 residues. V gave up 2 bases and J gave up 6 bases, with 19 bases separating them. The chain employs TRBV4-1 and TRBJ2-5, with D maybe TRBD1 (6 bases). The origin of this receptor is a man aged 18 to 35 in good health. Some clones in this sample may be carry-over from other donors' samples. Sequenced material: naive CD4+ T cells from PBMCs. Sample subset: CD45RA+ positively selected. This CDR3 reads CASSQLSGTTTKTQYF. The CDR3, as DNA: TGCGCCAGCAGCCAACTCTCCGGGACAACCACGAAGACCCAGTACTTC.